The clone carrying this T cell receptor beta chain was recorded many times. What it recognizes is unknown. At one end, the junction sequence differs from germline, possibly due to a read error. Stored at -80 C, 2 million PBMCs were the source of the unsorted libraries. Synthesis of cDNA was carried out by template-switch 5'RACE. The reaction used 10-nucleotide random UMIs. TCRdb used MiXCR to reprocess the 5' RACE reads, holding one entry per CDR3 protein. The sample lists about 50,000 distinct CDR3 sequences, 3% to 4% occurring once. This sample was taken from a study of neurological immune-mediated disorders. Study conclusions and caveats: The study found the most TCR clonal expansion in HTLV-1-associated myelopathy and the least in multiple sclerosis, below healthy controls.

The CDR3 covers 17 residues. The germline V gene encodes CDR1 SGHVS and CDR2 FQNEAQ. The specimen was PBMCs. This clonotype was sampled from a man in his forties with multiple sclerosis. V and J are TRBV7-8 and TRBJ1-5; 9 nucleotides line up with TRBD1. CDR3 amino acids: CASSLPNRGLSNQPQNF. The CDR3 region has the DNA TGTGCCAGCAGCCTTCCGAACAGGGGGCTTAGCAATCAGCCCCAGAATTTT.